This paragraph reports one TCR beta chain. CDR1 LNHDA and CDR2 SQIVND come from the germline V gene (reference sequence). The trim removed 7 bases at V and 2 bases at J, leaving 8 bases unmatched. This CDR3 is 16 amino acids long. The sample comes from a study of blood T cell repertoires in COVID-19. The overall study: Italy, Spain and the United States were the sources of the convalescent and acute COVID-19 samples. PBMCs, B-cell-depleted T cells, or T cells were the source of the cDNA or gDNA that made up the material.

In the original processing: Reference gene primer amplification gave estimated nucleated cell counts. Clones were sequenced by immunoSEQ multiplex PCR, and TCRdb holds only the in-frame ones, with some missing. V, J and clone size reflect that table, while D and trimming were determined from the DNA. This table has about 65,000 clones, about four fifths appearing once. This TCR was sampled from a human donor in a cohort sampled during active COVID-19. Sequencing was performed on peripheral blood. V and J are TRBV19 and TRBJ1-1; 12 nucleotides align to TRBD1. The CDR3 DNA sequence: TGTGCCAGTAAGCCCCGGGACAGGGGGCGAAACACTGAAGCTTTCTTT. Translated: CASKPRDRGRNTEAFF.